The text below deals with one T cell receptor beta chain. The antigen is unknown. In each case, RNA was isolated and then reverse transcribed into cDNA as the sequencing template. Assay: immunoSEQ multiplex PCR; the TCRdb copy retains only in-frame clones and omits some. The sample consists of about 23,000 clones, 52% of them appearing once. Starting from PBMCs, sorting isolated CD4+ and CD8+ T cells. The data were taken from a study of CD8+ T cells in alopecia areata. Study-level points and caveats: Scalp repertoires also include resident alphabeta T cells from normal skin.

The length of the CDR3 is 12 residues. V lost 4 bases and J lost 6, with 11 bases in between. The receptor's source is a human donor with alopecia areata. The chain joins TRBV5-7 to TRBJ2-7; D ambiguous. TRBV5-7 is sorted into the ORF group, with uncertain function. The sample comprised NKG2D-high CD8+ T cells sorted from blood. The CDR3 loop reads CASSIRFGEQYF. The CDR3, as DNA: TGTGCCAGCAGCATACGCTTCGGCGAGCAGTACTTC.